This T cell receptor beta chain was sequenced for a study of shared clonotypes between healthy human individuals. Each subset's genomic DNA was split evenly across several immunoSEQ plates. DNA at around 190 ng, some 31,000 T cell genomes, went into sorted-subset replicate PCRs. Authors' analysis steps: ImmunoSEQ only sent back junction sequences with no quality scores, so filtering was done differently. Assay used: immunoSEQ multiplex PCR; TCRdb lists only in-frame clones, some missing. V and J calls and clone size are as listed in that table; D and trimming were resolved from the DNA. The sample gives some 680,000 clones, around 73% of which show up once; around 1.8% is in the top ten. CD45RA+ naive and CD45RA-negative memory subsets were separated from CD4+ cells. This clone was counted a single time. V gave up 3 bases and J gave up 0 bases, with 6 bases separating them. This CDR3 contains 13 residues. Germline V gives CDR1 SGHRS, CDR2 YFSETQ.

The sample comprised memory CD4+ T cells sorted from blood. Subset indicated: CD45RA-negative fraction. The chain carries TRBV5-1 and TRBJ1-2; D call uncertain. The sequence derives from a woman in her twenties or thirties in good health. Written as DNA, the CDR3 is TGCGCCAGCAGCTCACTAGCTAACTATGGCTACACCTTC. The encoded protein is CASSSLANYGYTF.